These 20 T cell receptor beta chains were sequenced from one sample in a study of T cells after yellow fever vaccination. TCRdb re-called the 5' RACE reads through MiXCR, storing one row per CDR3 protein. The sample records some 340,000 distinct CDR3 sequences, 4.1% being singletons. Sample: PBMCs, taken 5 days after the yellow fever booster vaccination. Receptors were obtained from a man younger than 35 who received the YFV17D yellow fever vaccine.

The chain has TRBV6-5 and TRBJ2-1; 8 nucleotides align to TRBD2. Germline CDR1 MNHEY, CDR2 SVGAGI. V lost 8 bases and J lost 3; bases outside the gene matches: 9. The CDR3 contains 15 residues. The CDR3 DNA follows: TGTGCCAGCTCCCTCCGGGGGGGGAACTACAATGAGCAGTTCTTC. The encoded protein is CASSLRGGNYNEQFF.

This clonotype has a count of ten or more. The rearrangement links TRBV21-1 to TRBJ2-5; the table calls TRBD2, which could not be checked here. TRBV21-1 is a recognized pseudogene. The CDR3 sequence is 15 residues long. The CDR3 loop is CASSRLAGNQETQYF. CDR3 coding DNA: TGTGCCAGCAGCCGACTAGCGGGGAACCAAGAGACCCAGTACTTC.

The rearrangement uses TRBV7-9 and TRBJ2-1, with a possible D match to TRBD1 (6 bases). Germline CDR1 is SEHNR and CDR2 is FQNEAQ (reference sequence). Trimming pared 2 bases from V and 8 bases from J, leaving 19 bases between. The CDR3 loop spans 16 amino acids. As DNA, the CDR3 is TGTGCCAGCAGCTTAAGGGGGTCACACGGGAACGATGAGCAGTTCTTC. It translates to CASSLRGSHGNDEQFF.

The chain links TRBV5-1 to TRBJ2-5, with no clear D. V dropped 1 base and J dropped 5 bases, with 9 bases sitting between them. Germline-derived CDR1 and CDR2 are SGHRS and YFSETQ. The CDR3 totals 13 residues. The CDR3 DNA reads TGCGCCAGCAGCTTGCTCAGAAAGGAGACCCAGTACTTC. Its translation is CASSLLRKETQYF.

V is TRBV5-1 and J is TRBJ2-3, with 7 bases aligning to TRBD1. The germline V gene encodes CDR1 SGHRS and CDR2 YFSETQ. This CDR3 is built from 15 residues. V lost 4 bases and J lost 0; bases outside the gene matches: 5. CDR3 residues: CASSVGQTSTDTQYF. CDR3 sequence (DNA): TGCGCCAGCAGCGTGGGACAGACTAGCACAGATACGCAGTATTTT.

The V call is TRBV1, the J call TRBJ2-1; TRBD2 was called by the table and not checked on the DNA. TRBV1 is tagged as a pseudogene. This CDR3 comprises 18 residues. In DNA form, the CDR3 reads TGCACCAGCAGCCATTGTAGGACTAGCGGGGACTCCTACAATGAGCAGTTCTTC. Amino acid sequence: CTSSHCRTSGDSYNEQFF.

There are many counts of this clonotype. V is TRBV12-3 or TRBV12-4 and J is TRBJ2-7; D remains ambiguous. This CDR3 is 14 amino acids long. V was cut by 3 bases and J by 1 base, with 10 bases left in between. The CDR3 nucleotides are TGTGCCAGCAGTTTGGGCAAAGGGTCCTACGAGCAGTACGTC. Amino acid sequence: CASSLGKGSYEQYV.

V usage is TRBV4-2 and J usage is TRBJ1-1; 8 nucleotides match TRBD1. Per germline, CDR1 LGHNA and CDR2 YNFKEQ. The V gene end was trimmed by 0 bases and the J gene end by 3 bases; junction bases not matched to a gene: 9. This CDR3 is built from 17 residues. The CDR3 loop is CASSQDEAGTGYTEAFF. The CDR3 nucleotides are TGTGCCAGCAGCCAAGATGAGGCCGGGACAGGCTACACTGAAGCTTTCTTT.

The CDR3 DNA is TGTGCCAGCAGCCCAAGTACAGGGTTTGATGAGCAGTTCTTC. As protein: CASSPSTGFDEQFF. V gene TRBV7-3 combines with J gene TRBJ2-1; a possible D gene is TRBD1 (6 bases). The CDR3 is 14 amino acids. CDR1 is SGHTA, CDR2 FQGTGA, per germline. V lost 5 bases, J lost 8 bases, and 16 bases lay in between.

This chain uses TRBV7-2 with TRBJ1-1; D not resolved. The CDR3 sequence is 13 residues long. V was pared by 8 bases and J by 2 bases, with 12 bases between. Germline CDR1 SGHTA, CDR2 FQGNSA. The CDR3 DNA is TGTGCCAGCTTCCGCCAGATCAACACTGAAGCTTTCTTT. Protein sequence: CASFRQINTEAFF.

The J gene is TRBJ2-1, the V gene TRBV13, with D uncertain. CDR3 length: 15 amino acids. Trimming took 2 bases from V and 6 from J, leaving 14 bases between them. The V gene's germline CDR1 is PRHDT and CDR2 FYEKMQ (reference sequence). The CDR3 DNA is TGTGCCAGCAGCTTAAGGTCCCGCCGCACCAATGAGCAGTTCTTC. Its translation is CASSLRSRRTNEQFF.

This clonotype appeared many times. V and J are TRBV6-2 or TRBV6-3 and TRBJ2-5, with no clear D. The CDR3 has 12 residues. The germline CDR1 and CDR2 sequences are MNHEY and SVGEGT. Between the trimmed V and J ends, which lost 5 bases and 5 bases, there was a span of 9 bases. The DNA for the CDR3 is TGTGCCAGCAGTCCAACGGATGAGACCCAGTACTTC. The encoded protein is CASSPTDETQYF.

This clonotype was seen at least ten times. This chain connects TRBV20-1 to TRBJ2-1; a possible D gene is TRBD2 (7 bases). Germline-derived CDR1 and CDR2 are DFQATT and SNEGSKA (reference sequence). The CDR3 is made up of 13 amino acids. V was cut by 2 bases and J by 5 bases, with 10 bases left in between. The CDR3 DNA is TGCAGTGCTAGATCGGGGGGCAACAATGAGCAGTTCTTC. Its protein is CSARSGGNNEQFF.

This clonotype was found a few times. The CDR3 loop reads CSAGVLQETQYF. For the CDR3, the DNA is TGCAGTGCCGGGGTCCTCCAAGAGACCCAGTACTTC. The V gene is TRBV20-1, the J gene TRBJ2-5, with TRBD2 as a possible D gene (5 bases). The CDR3 totals 12 residues. V lost 6 bases and J 1 base, leaving 9 bases between the germline ends. Per the germline V gene, CDR1 is DFQATT and CDR2 is SNEGSKA (reference sequence).

This clonotype turned up a few times. This chain connects TRBV4-1 to TRBJ2-5; 8 bases align to TRBD2. CDR1 MGHRA and CDR2 YSYEKL come from the germline V gene. CDR3 length equals 15 residues. The junction had 8 bases not matched to a gene; V was cut back by 6 bases and J by 2 bases. CDR3 region: CASRLSGSRQETQYF. As DNA, the CDR3 is TGCGCCAGCAGGCTAAGCGGGAGTCGGCAAGAGACCCAGTACTTC.

This clonotype was found a few times. The chain couples TRBV9 to TRBJ2-3; D is unclear. V dropped 0 bases and J dropped 6 bases, with 14 bases sitting between them. The CDR3 spans 15 residues. The germline gives CDR1 SGDLS, CDR2 YYNGEE. The CDR3 protein is CASSVGNSYSDTQYF. The CDR3 region has the DNA TGTGCCAGCAGCGTAGGCAATAGCTACAGTGATACGCAGTATTTT.

This clonotype appeared many times. The chain carries TRBV18 and TRBJ2-3, with D tentatively TRBD1 (6 bases). Germline CDR1 and CDR2: KGHSH and LQKENI. V shed 3 bases and J shed 7 bases, with 14 bases lying between them. This CDR3 spans 14 amino acids. The CDR3 DNA reads as TGTGCCAGCTCACCCCGGCAGGGGTTGAATACGCAGTATTTT. This gives the protein CASSPRQGLNTQYF.

J is TRBJ2-4 and V is TRBV19, with a possible D match to TRBD2 (5 bases). Germline-derived CDR1 and CDR2 are LNHDA and SQIVND (reference sequence). Trimming removed 1 base from V and 0 bases from J, with 13 bases in between. The CDR3 totals 17 residues. CDR3 protein: CASSIGLGLLAKNIQYF. CDR3 coding DNA: TGTGCCAGTAGTATAGGCCTCGGACTTTTAGCCAAAAACATTCAGTACTTC.

This clonotype came up a few times. The V gene is TRBV5-1, the J gene TRBJ2-2; 10 bases agree with TRBD2. This CDR3 region has 14 residues. V was pared by 7 bases and J by 5 bases, with 5 bases of the junction left unmatched. In germline, CDR1 is SGHRS, CDR2 YFSETQ. The CDR3 region is CASRLAGVTGELFF. The CDR3 coding sequence is TGCGCCAGCCGCCTAGCGGGGGTAACCGGGGAGCTGTTTTTT.

This clonotype was recorded at least ten times. This sequence joins TRBV5-6 and TRBJ1-1; TRBD1 might be the D (5 bases). The CDR3 is 14 amino acids. Trimming took off 2 bases at V and 1 base at J, with 9 bases between the two ends. Germline CDR1 is SGHDT and CDR2 is YYEEEE. The CDR3 reads CASSLPGRNTEAFF. CDR3 nucleotides: TGTGCCAGCAGCTTACCAGGGAGGAACACTGAAGCTTTCTTT.